These 10 T cell receptor beta chains originate from one sample sequenced in a study of cytomegalovirus exposure and HLA in healthy donors. The PCR had 60 Vbeta and 13 Jbeta primers. The protocol was immunoSEQ multiplex PCR, while the TCRdb copy is restricted to in-frame clones and leaves out a portion. The sample has about 110,000 clones, approximately 70% seen once; the top ten hold just over 8.5%. The sample taken for sequencing was PBMCs. Receptors originate from a man aged 30 to 45 in good health and CMV-seropositive.

This chain connects TRBV18 to TRBJ2-1; perhaps TRBD2 as D (7 bases). In germline, CDR1 is KGHSH, CDR2 LQKENI. The CDR3 loop spans 15 amino acids. V lost 6 bases, J lost 7 bases, and 19 bases lay in between. The CDR3 spells CASSAGVLAINEQFF. Written as DNA, the CDR3 is TGTGCCAGCTCCGCAGGGGTACTAGCGATAAATGAGCAGTTCTTC.

The V gene is TRBV21-1, the J gene TRBJ1-1. TRBV21-1 is flagged as a pseudogene. The CDR3 extends over 17 amino acids. As DNA, the CDR3 is TGTGCCAGCAGCAAAGCGACGGAGGCCCTTTCAAACACTGAAGCTTTCTTT. Protein product: CASSKATEALSNTEAFF.

In its sample, this clone was seen once. The rearrangement joins TRBV27 to TRBJ1-1; TRBD1 matches 8 bases. The CDR3 extends over 15 amino acids. J lost 3 bases, V lost 7 bases, and 10 bases had no gene match. Per germline, CDR1 MNHEY and CDR2 SMNVEV (reference sequence). CDR3 sequence (DNA): TGTGCCAGCATCTATAGAGGGACAGGATACACTGAAGCTTTCTTT. Amino acids: CASIYRGTGYTEAFF.

The chain couples TRBV30 to TRBJ2-1, with 10 bases fitting TRBD2. The CDR3 loop spans 15 amino acids. Germline lookup yields CDR1 GTSNPN and CDR2 SVGIG (reference sequence). V gave up 5 bases and J gave up 2 bases; unmatched junction bases: 6. The CDR3 DNA follows: TGTGCCTGGCACCCTCTAGCGGGAGCCTACAATGAGCAGTTCTTC. Translated: CAWHPLAGAYNEQFF.

V is TRBV5-8 and J is TRBJ2-5, with D possibly matching TRBD1 (5 bases). V was shortened by 2 bases and J by 5 bases, with 16 bases between the two germline ends. This CDR3 is built from 15 residues. Germline CDR1 SGHTS, CDR2 YDEGEE. CDR3 DNA sequence: TGTGCCAGCAGCTTCCCATCAGCAGGGAAGGAGACCCAGTACTTC. This codes for CASSFPSAGKETQYF. The full variable domain, rest sourced from reference TRBV5-8 and TRBJ2-5, is EAGVTQSPTHLIKTRGQQATLRCSPISGHTSVYWYQQALGLGLQFLLWYDEGEERNRGNFPPRFSGRQFPNYSSELNVNALELEDSALYLCASSFPSAGKETQYFGPGTRLLVL.

The V and J genes are TRBV19 and TRBJ2-1; perhaps TRBD1 as D (6 bases). The ends were cut back, 3 bases at V and 4 bases at J, with 13 bases in the middle. Germline assignment: CDR1 LNHDA and CDR2 SQIVND (reference sequence). The CDR3 spans 15 residues. As DNA, the CDR3 is TGTGCCAGTAGTATCTCCCACAGGGCATACAATGAGCAGTTCTTC. Translated, it gives CASSISHRAYNEQFF.

The gene calls are TRBV7-6 and TRBJ2-5; TRBD2 matches 15 bases. The J call may be wrong; the DNA end is better matched by TRBJ2-7. The CDR3 covers 20 residues. Per the germline V gene, CDR1 is SGHVS and CDR2 is FNYEAQ. The CDR3, as DNA: TGTGCCAGCAGCTTCCATTTGGGGACTAGCGGGGGGACCGTCACCTACGAGCAGTACTTC. It encodes CASSFHLGTSGGTVTYEQYF.

This clone was seen only a few times. This chain connects TRBV19 to TRBJ2-4, with D perhaps TRBD2 (6 bases). The CDR3 covers 16 residues. V was pared by 3 bases and J by 2 bases, with 14 bases between. Germline CDR1 is LNHDA and CDR2 is SQIVND (reference sequence). Here the CDR3 reads CASSIIFRESKNIQYF. CDR3 coding DNA: TGTGCCAGTAGTATTATTTTTCGGGAGTCCAAAAACATTCAGTACTTC.

This sequence joins TRBV27 and TRBJ2-4; no clear D gene. This CDR3 is built from 14 residues. V was shortened by 4 bases and J by 6 bases, with 13 bases between the two germline ends. Germline loops: CDR1 MNHEY, CDR2 SMNVEV (reference sequence). CDR3 DNA: TGTGCCAGCAGTTCCATTGGGCAAGGAAACATTCAGTACTTC. Its protein product is CASSSIGQGNIQYF.

This chain uses TRBV27 with TRBJ2-1; tentative D call: TRBD1 (5 bases). The CDR3 loop spans 12 amino acids. Trimming pared 2 bases from V and 7 bases from J, leaving 6 bases between. The germline gives CDR1 MNHEY, CDR2 SMNVEV (reference sequence). The CDR3 DNA follows: TGTGCCAGCAGTTTAGGGGCAAATGAGCAGTTCTTC. Its translation is CASSLGANEQFF.